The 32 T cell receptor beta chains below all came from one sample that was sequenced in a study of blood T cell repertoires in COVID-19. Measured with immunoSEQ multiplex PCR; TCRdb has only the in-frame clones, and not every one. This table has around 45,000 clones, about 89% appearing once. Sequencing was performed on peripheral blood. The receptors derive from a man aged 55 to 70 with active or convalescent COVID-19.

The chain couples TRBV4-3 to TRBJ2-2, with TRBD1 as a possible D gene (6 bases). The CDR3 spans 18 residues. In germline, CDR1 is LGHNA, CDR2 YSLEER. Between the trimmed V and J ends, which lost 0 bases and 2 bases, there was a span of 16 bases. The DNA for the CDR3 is TGCGCCAGCAGCCAAGAAAGACAGGCGGTAATAAACACCGGGGAGCTGTTTTTT. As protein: CASSQERQAVINTGELFF.

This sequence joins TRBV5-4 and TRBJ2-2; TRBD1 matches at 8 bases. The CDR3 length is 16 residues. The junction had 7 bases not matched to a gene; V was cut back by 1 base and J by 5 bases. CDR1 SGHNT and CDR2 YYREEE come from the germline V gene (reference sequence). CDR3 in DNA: TGTGCCAGCAGCTTGATTGGACAGGGAGTTACCGGGGAGCTGTTTTTT. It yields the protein CASSLIGQGVTGELFF.

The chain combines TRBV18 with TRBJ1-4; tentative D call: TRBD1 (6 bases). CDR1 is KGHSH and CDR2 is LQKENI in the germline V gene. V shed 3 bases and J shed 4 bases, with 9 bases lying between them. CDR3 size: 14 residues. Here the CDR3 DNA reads TGTGCCAGCTCACCGACAGGTAGTAATGAAAAACTGTTTTTT. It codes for CASSPTGSNEKLFF.

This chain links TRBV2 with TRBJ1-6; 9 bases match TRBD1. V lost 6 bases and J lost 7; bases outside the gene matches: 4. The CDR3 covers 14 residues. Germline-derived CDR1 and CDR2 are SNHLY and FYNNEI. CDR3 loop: CASRAGQGNSPLHF. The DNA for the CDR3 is TGTGCCAGCAGGGCGGGACAGGGAAATTCACCCCTCCACTTT.

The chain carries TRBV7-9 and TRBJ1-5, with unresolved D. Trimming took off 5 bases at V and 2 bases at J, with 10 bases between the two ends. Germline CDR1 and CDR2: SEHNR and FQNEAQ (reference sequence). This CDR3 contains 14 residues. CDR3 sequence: CASSPVSGNQPQHF. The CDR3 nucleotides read TGTGCCAGCAGCCCAGTCTCTGGCAATCAGCCCCAGCATTTT.

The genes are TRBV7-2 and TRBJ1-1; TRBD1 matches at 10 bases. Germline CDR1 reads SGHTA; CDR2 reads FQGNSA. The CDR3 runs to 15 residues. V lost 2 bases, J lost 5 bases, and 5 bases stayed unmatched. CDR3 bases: TGTGCCAGCAGCTTAAGGGACAGGGGTGGAACTGAAGCTTTCTTT. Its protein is CASSLRDRGGTEAFF. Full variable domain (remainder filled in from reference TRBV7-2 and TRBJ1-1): GAGVSQSPSNKVTEKGKDVELRCDPISGHTALYWYRQSLGQGLEFLIYFQGNSAPDKSGLPSDRFSAERTGGSVSTLTIQRTQQEDSAVYLCASSLRDRGGTEAFFGQGTRLTVV.

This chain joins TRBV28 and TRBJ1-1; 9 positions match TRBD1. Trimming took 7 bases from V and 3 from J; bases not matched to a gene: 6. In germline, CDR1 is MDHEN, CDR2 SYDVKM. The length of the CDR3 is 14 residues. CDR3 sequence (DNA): TGTGCCAGCAACCGACAGGGGGGGGACACTGAAGCTTTCTTT. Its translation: CASNRQGGDTEAFF.

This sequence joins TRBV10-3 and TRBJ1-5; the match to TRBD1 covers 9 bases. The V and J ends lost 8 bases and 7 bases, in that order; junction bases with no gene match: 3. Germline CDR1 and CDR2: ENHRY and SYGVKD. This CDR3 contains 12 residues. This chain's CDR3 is CAIGGTGQPQHF. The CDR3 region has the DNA TGTGCCATCGGGGGGACAGGGCAGCCCCAGCATTTT.

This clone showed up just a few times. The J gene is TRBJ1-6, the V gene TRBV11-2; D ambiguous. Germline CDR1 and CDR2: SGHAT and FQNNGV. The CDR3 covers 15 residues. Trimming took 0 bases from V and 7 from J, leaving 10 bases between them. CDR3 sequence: CASSLEERWNSPLHF. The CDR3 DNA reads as TGTGCCAGCAGCTTAGAGGAGAGGTGGAATTCACCCCTCCACTTT.

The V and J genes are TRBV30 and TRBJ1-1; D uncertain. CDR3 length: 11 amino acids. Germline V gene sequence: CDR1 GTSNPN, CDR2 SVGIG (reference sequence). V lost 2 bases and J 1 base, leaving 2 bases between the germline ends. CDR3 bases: TGTGCCTGGAGTCGGAACACTGAAGCTTTCTTT. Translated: CAWSRNTEAFF.

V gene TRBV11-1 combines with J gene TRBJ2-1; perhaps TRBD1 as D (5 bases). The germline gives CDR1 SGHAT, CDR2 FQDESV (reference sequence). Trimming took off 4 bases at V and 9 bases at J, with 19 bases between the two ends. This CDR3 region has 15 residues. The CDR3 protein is CASSYQGPTGPEQFF. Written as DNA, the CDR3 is TGTGCCAGCAGCTATCAGGGTCCGACCGGCCCTGAGCAGTTCTTC.

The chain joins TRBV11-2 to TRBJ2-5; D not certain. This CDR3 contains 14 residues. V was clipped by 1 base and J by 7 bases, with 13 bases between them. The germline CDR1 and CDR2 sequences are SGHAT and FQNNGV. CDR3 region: CASSLAGSPVTQYF. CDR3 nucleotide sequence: TGTGCCAGCAGCTTAGCCGGGTCGCCTGTGACCCAGTACTTC.

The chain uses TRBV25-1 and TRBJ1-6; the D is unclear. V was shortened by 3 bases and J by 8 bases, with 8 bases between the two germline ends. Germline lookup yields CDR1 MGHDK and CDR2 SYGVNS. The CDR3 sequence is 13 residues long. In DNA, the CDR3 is TGTGCCAGCAGTGATGGCCCTTATTCACCCCTCCACTTT. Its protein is CASSDGPYSPLHF.

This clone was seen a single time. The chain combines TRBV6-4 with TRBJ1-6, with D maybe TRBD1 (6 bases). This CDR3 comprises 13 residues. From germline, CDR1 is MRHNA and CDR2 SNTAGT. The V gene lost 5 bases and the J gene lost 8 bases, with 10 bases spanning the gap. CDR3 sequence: CASSTGFDSPLHF. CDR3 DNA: TGTGCCAGCAGTACAGGGTTTGATTCACCCCTCCACTTT.

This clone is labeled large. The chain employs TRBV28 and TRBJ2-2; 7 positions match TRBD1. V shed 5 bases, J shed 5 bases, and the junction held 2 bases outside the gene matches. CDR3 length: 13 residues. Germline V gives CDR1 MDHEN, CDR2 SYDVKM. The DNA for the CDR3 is TGTGCCAGCAGTATCAGGGGGACCGGGGAGCTGTTTTTT. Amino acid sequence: CASSIRGTGELFF. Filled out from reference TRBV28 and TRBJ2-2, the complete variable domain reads DVKVTQSSRYLVKRTGEKVFLECVQDMDHENMFWYRQDPGLGLRLIYFSYDVKMKEKGDIPEGYSVSREKKERFSLILESASTNQTSMYLCASSIRGTGELFFGEGSRLTVL.

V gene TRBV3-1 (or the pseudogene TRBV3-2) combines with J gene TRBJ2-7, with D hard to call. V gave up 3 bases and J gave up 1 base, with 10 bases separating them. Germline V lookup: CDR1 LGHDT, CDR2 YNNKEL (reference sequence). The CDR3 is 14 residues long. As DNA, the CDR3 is TGTGCCAGCAGCCAGGGCCTTTTGTCCTACGAGCAGTACTTC. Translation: CASSQGLLSYEQYF.

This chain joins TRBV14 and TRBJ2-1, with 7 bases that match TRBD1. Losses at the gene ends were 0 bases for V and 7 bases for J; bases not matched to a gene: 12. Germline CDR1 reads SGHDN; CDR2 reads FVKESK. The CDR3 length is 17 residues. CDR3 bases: TGTGCCAGCAGCCAAGAGGGGGCGTGGACAGGAGTTAATGAGCAGTTCTTC. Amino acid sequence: CASSQEGAWTGVNEQFF.

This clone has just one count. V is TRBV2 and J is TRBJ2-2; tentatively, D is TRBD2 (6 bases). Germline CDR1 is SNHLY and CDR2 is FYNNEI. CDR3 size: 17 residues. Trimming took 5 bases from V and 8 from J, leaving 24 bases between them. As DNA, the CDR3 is TGTGCCAGCAGTTTATGGAGCGGGCCAGGAGGAGGGGGGGAGCTGTTTTTT. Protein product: CASSLWSGPGGGGELFF. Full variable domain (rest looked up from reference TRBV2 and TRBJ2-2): EPEVTQTPSHQVTQMGQEVILRCVPISNHLYFYWYRQILGQKVEFLVSFYNNEISEKSEIFDDQFSVERPDGSNFTLKIRSTKLEDSAMYFCASSLWSGPGGGGELFFGEGSRLTVL.

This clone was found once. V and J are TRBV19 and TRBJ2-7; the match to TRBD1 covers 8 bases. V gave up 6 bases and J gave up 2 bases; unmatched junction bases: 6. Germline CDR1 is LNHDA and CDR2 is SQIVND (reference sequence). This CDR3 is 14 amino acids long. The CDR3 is CASRPTGEPYEQYF. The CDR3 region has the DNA TGTGCCAGTAGGCCGACAGGGGAGCCCTACGAGCAGTACTTC.

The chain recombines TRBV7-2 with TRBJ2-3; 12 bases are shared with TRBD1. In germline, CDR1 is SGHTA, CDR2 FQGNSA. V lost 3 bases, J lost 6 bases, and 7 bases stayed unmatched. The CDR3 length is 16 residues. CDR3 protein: CASSLAGTGGADTQYF. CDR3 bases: TGTGCCAGCAGCTTGGCCGGGACAGGGGGCGCCGATACGCAGTATTTT.

CDR3 region: CASSLLGGQVGNQPQHF. CDR3 DNA: TGCGCCAGCAGCCTCCTGGGAGGACAGGTGGGCAATCAGCCCCAGCATTTT. J is TRBJ1-5 and V is TRBV5-1; TRBD1 matches 7 bases. CDR3 length equals 17 residues. Germline CDR1 and CDR2: SGHRS and YFSETQ. Trimming at V came to 4 bases and at J to 2 bases, leaving 12 bases not matched to a gene.

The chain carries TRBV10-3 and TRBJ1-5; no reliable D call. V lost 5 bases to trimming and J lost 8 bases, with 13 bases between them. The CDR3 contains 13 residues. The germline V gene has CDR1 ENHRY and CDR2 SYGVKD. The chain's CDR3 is CAISPREREPQHF. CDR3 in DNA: TGTGCCATCAGTCCCCGAGAACGGGAGCCCCAGCATTTT.

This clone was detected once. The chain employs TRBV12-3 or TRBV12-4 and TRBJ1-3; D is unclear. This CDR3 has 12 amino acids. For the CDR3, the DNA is TGTGCTACCGGGAACTCTGGAAACACCATATATTTT. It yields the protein CATGNSGNTIYF.

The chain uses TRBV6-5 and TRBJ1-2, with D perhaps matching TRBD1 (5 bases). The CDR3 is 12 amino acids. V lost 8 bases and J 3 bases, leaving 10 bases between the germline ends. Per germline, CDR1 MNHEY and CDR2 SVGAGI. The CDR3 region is CASGGGYYGYTF. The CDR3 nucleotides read TGTGCCAGCGGGGGGGGATACTATGGCTACACCTTC.

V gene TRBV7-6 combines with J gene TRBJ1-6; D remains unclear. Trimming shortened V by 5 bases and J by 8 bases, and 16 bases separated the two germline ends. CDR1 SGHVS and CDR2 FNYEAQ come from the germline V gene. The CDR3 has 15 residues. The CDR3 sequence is CASSSGHREDSPLHF. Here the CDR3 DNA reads TGTGCCAGCAGCAGTGGGCATCGGGAGGATTCACCCCTCCACTTT.

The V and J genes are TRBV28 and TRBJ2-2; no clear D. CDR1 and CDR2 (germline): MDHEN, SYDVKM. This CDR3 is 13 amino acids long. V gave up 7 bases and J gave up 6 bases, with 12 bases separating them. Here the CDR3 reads CASNSGISGELFF. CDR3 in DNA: TGTGCCAGCAACAGTGGAATCTCCGGGGAGCTGTTTTTT.

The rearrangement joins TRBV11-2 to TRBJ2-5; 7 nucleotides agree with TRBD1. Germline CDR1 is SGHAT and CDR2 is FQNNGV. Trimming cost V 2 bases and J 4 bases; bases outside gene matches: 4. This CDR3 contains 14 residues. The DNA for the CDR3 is TGTGCCAGCAGCTTAAGACCAGGGGGAGAGACCCAGTACTTC. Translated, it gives CASSLRPGGETQYF.

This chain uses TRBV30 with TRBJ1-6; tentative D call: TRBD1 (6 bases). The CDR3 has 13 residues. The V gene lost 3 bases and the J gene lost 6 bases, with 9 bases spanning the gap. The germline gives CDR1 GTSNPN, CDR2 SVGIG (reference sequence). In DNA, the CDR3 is TGTGCCTGGAGAGGGGGATTTAATTCACCCCTCCACTTT. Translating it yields CAWRGGFNSPLHF.

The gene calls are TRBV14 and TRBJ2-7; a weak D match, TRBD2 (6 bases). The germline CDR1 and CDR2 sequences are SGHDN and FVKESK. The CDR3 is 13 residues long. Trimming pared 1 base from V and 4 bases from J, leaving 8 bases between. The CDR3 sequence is CASSQGGGYEQYF. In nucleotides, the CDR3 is TGTGCCAGCAGCCAAGGGGGAGGATACGAGCAGTACTTC.

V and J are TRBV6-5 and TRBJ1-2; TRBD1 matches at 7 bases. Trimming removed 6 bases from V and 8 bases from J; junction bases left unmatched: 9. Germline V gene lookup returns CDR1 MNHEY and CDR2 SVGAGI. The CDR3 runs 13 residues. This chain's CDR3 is CASSLDRERGYTF. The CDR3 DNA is TGTGCCAGCAGCCTCGACAGGGAACGCGGCTACACCTTC.

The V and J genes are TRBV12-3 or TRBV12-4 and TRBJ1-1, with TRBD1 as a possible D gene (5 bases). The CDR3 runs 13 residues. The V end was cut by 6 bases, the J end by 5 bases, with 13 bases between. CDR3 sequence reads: CASSLVAGTEAFF. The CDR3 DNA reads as TGTGCCAGCAGCCTCGTGGCAGGGACTGAAGCTTTCTTT.

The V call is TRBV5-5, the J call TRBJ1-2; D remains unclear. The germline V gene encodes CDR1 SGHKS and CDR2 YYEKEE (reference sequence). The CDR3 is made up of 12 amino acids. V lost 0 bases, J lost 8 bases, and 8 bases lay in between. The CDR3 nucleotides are TGTGCCAGCAGCTTGGATCTGGAGGGCTACACCTTC. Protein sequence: CASSLDLEGYTF.